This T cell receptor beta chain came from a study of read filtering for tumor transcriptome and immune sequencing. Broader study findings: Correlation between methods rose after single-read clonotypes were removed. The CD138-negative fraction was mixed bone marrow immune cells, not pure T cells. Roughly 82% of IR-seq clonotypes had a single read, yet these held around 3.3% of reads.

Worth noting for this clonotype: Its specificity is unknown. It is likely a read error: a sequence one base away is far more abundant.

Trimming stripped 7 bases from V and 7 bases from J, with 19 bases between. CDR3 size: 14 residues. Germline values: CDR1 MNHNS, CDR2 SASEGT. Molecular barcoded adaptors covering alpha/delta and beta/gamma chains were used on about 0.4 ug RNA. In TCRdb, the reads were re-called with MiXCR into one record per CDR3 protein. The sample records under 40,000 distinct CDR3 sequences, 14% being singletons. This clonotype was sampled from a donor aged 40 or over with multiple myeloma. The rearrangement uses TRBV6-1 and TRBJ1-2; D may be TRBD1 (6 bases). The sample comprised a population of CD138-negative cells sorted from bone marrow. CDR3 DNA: TGTGCCAGCAATTACACCCTCCCAGGGGTTGGCTACACCTTC. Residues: CASNYTLPGVGYTF.